These 31 T cell receptor beta chains share one sample of origin, sequenced in a study of blood T cells in healthy people across ages. Combining a sample-barcoded 5' primer with a J-beta primer mix, a second PCR ran for roughly 7 to 12 cycles. TCRdb processed the 5' RACE reads anew with MiXCR; each CDR3 protein has one entry. Of 730,000 or so distinct CDR3 sequences in the sample, around 43% were seen once. The sequenced material came from blood. The receptor set was obtained from a man at least 80 years old in good health.

This clonotype was recorded many times. The chain is built from TRBV30 and TRBJ1-5; possible D gene TRBD1, 5 bases. V gave up 2 bases and J gave up 4 bases, with 12 bases separating them. There are 14 residues in the CDR3. CDR1 and CDR2 (germline): GTSNPN, SVGIG (reference sequence). The DNA for the CDR3 is TGTGCCTGGAGTCTAGGGGACCGGAATCAGCCCCAGCATTTT. Translated: CAWSLGDRNQPQHF.

This chain connects TRBV12-3 or TRBV12-4 to TRBJ1-5; D not resolved. The V end was cut by 2 bases, the J end by 4 bases, with 6 bases between. CDR3 length: 13 residues. The CDR3 coding sequence is TGTGCCAGCAGTTTATCAGAAAATCAGCCCCAGCATTTT. Amino acid sequence: CASSLSENQPQHF.

This clonotype was seen just once. The V and J genes are TRBV28 and TRBJ2-3, with D maybe TRBD2 (5 bases). V dropped 6 bases and J dropped 1 base, with 8 bases sitting between them. The germline V gene encodes CDR1 MDHEN and CDR2 SYDVKM. There are 13 residues in the CDR3. CDR3 amino acids: CASSHSGTDTQYF. In DNA, the CDR3 is TGTGCCAGCAGCCATAGCGGCACAGATACGCAGTATTTT.

V usage is TRBV5-1 and J usage is TRBJ1-1, with 10 bases lining up with TRBD1. Losses at the gene ends were 4 bases for V and 4 bases for J; bases not matched to a gene: 4. The germline CDR1 and CDR2 sequences are SGHRS and YFSETQ. The CDR3 spans 14 residues. In DNA, the CDR3 is TGCGCCAGCAGCCGGGACAGGGGCACCACTGAAGCTTTCTTT. It encodes CASSRDRGTTEAFF.

This clonotype was picked up a small number of times. The V call is TRBV7-8, the J call TRBJ2-4; 7 positions match TRBD1. V trimming: 1 base; J trimming: 1 base; junction bases outside the gene matches: 1. This CDR3 contains 15 residues. Germline-derived CDR1 and CDR2 are SGHVS and FQNEAQ. The CDR3 loop is CASSLEGAAKNIQYF. DNA of the CDR3: TGTGCCAGCAGCTTAGAGGGGGCTGCCAAAAACATTCAGTACTTC.

The chain links TRBV20-1 to TRBJ2-5; D may correspond to TRBD1 or TRBD2 (5 bases each). The germline gives CDR1 DFQATT, CDR2 SNEGSKA (reference sequence). The CDR3 is 12 amino acids. Trimming pared 6 bases from V and 3 bases from J, leaving 11 bases between. CDR3 protein: CSARGRKETQYF. Written as DNA, the CDR3 is TGCAGTGCACGGGGCCGTAAAGAGACCCAGTACTTC.

This clonotype was seen many times. The chain combines TRBV7-2 with TRBJ2-4; D may be TRBD2 (6 bases). Germline lookup yields CDR1 SGHTA and CDR2 FQGNSA. The CDR3 contains 15 residues. Trimming pared 4 bases from V and 4 bases from J, leaving 14 bases between. The CDR3 is CASSSQFGGKNIQYF. The CDR3 nucleotides are TGTGCCAGCAGCTCCCAATTTGGGGGGAAAAACATTCAGTACTTC.

Many counts were recorded for this clonotype. The CDR3 DNA sequence: TGCAGTGCTAGGGAGGCTAGCGGCAAAAACATTCAGTACTTC. It translates to CSAREASGKNIQYF. The rearrangement joins TRBV20-1 to TRBJ2-4; 7 bases match TRBD2. Germline V gene sequence: CDR1 DFQATT, CDR2 SNEGSKA (reference sequence). J was trimmed by 3 bases and V by 3 bases; bases with no gene match: 5. This CDR3 is built from 14 residues.

This chain uses TRBV11-2 with TRBJ2-3, with TRBD2 as a possible D gene (6 bases). CDR3 length: 16 residues. The germline CDR1 and CDR2 sequences are SGHAT and FQNNGV. Between the trimmed V and J ends, which lost 0 bases and 0 bases, there was a span of 10 bases. CDR3 in amino acids: CASSLDAGLSTDTQYF. The CDR3 region has the DNA TGTGCCAGCAGCTTAGATGCGGGACTTAGCACAGATACGCAGTATTTT.

The sample holds a few counts of this clonotype. The rearrangement uses TRBV12-3 or TRBV12-4 and TRBJ1-5; weak D call: TRBD1 (6 bases). The CDR3 is made up of 14 amino acids. Trimming cost V 3 bases and J 3 bases, with 9 bases left between them. The CDR3 bases are TGTGCCAGCAGTTTTCAGGGGTCCAATCAGCCCCAGCATTTT. Translation gives CASSFQGSNQPQHF.

The table lists this clonotype with a few counts. This chain joins TRBV12-3 or TRBV12-4 and TRBJ2-3, with TRBD2 as a possible D gene (7 bases). Trimming took off 4 bases at V and 0 bases at J, with 20 bases between the two ends. There are 18 residues in the CDR3. The CDR3, as DNA: TGTGCCAGCAGTTCGAAAAGGGGGGGGGCCTATAGCACAGATACGCAGTATTTT. As protein: CASSSKRGGAYSTDTQYF.

This clonotype showed up just a few times. The chain couples TRBV5-1 to TRBJ2-5, with 13 bases aligning to TRBD2. CDR1 and CDR2 (germline): SGHRS, YFSETQ. The trim removed 4 bases at V and 2 bases at J, leaving 8 bases unmatched. The CDR3 has 17 residues. CDR3 DNA sequence: TGCGCCAGCAGCAATAGACTAGCGGGGGGTTGGCAAGAGACCCAGTACTTC. This sequence encodes CASSNRLAGGWQETQYF.

This clonotype has a single count. The chain links TRBV10-1 to TRBJ2-7; 9 nucleotides agree with TRBD1. Germline V CDR1 and CDR2: WNHNN, SYGVQD (reference sequence). This CDR3 contains 14 residues. Trimming cost V 6 bases and J 5 bases; bases outside gene matches: 8. CDR3 protein: CASSAGQGLHEQYF. The CDR3 nucleotides read TGCGCCAGCAGCGCGGGACAGGGTCTACACGAGCAGTACTTC.

The V gene is TRBV28, the J gene TRBJ2-5; 9 bases agree with TRBD2. Germline V gene lookup returns CDR1 MDHEN and CDR2 SYDVKM. The CDR3 covers 15 residues. The junction had 5 bases not matched to a gene; V was cut back by 4 bases and J by 2 bases. The DNA for the CDR3 is TGTGCCAGCAGTTCTATTAGCGGGGGTCAAGAGACCCAGTACTTC. Its translation: CASSSISGGQETQYF.

The chain carries TRBV7-2 and TRBJ2-7; a possible D gene is TRBD2 (6 bases). V lost 2 bases, J lost 3 bases, and 14 bases lay in between. The length of the CDR3 is 15 residues. Per the germline V gene, CDR1 is SGHTA and CDR2 is FQGNSA. This CDR3 is CASSLSRGRLYEQYF. The CDR3 region has the DNA TGTGCCAGCAGCTTATCGCGGGGAAGGCTCTACGAGCAGTACTTC.

In its sample, this clonotype was seen a few times. The rearrangement joins TRBV4-3 to TRBJ1-3; 9 nucleotides align to TRBD1. The V gene's germline CDR1 is LGHNA and CDR2 YSLEER. The CDR3 consists of 15 residues. Trimming at V came to 0 bases and at J to 7 bases, leaving 4 bases not matched to a gene. CDR3 region: CASSQDPTGGNTIYF. In nucleotides, the CDR3 is TGCGCCAGCAGCCAAGATCCGACAGGGGGGAACACCATATATTTT.

This clonotype showed up just a few times. The rearrangement joins TRBV12-3 or TRBV12-4 to TRBJ2-1; D may be TRBD1 or TRBD2 (7 bases each). This CDR3 comprises 15 residues. Trimming pared 6 bases from V and 9 bases from J, leaving 21 bases between. CDR3 protein: CASSRTGVSGTEQFF. Written as DNA, the CDR3 is TGTGCCAGCAGCAGGACAGGCGTCAGCGGGACTGAGCAGTTCTTC.

This clonotype showed up just a few times. The rearrangement uses TRBV7-3 and TRBJ2-3; 9 bases agree with TRBD1. CDR1 and CDR2 from the germline V gene are SGHTA and FQGTGA. The J segment lost 6 bases and the V segment lost 5 bases, leaving 9 bases of the junction unmatched. The CDR3 runs 15 residues. The CDR3 DNA sequence: TGTGCCAGCAGCCCCGGGACAGGGTACTTGGATACGCAGTATTTT. Protein: CASSPGTGYLDTQYF.

This rearrangement joins TRBV27 to TRBJ1-4; D remains unclear. This CDR3 contains 14 residues. The V and J ends lost 5 bases and 8 bases respectively, with 15 bases between them. CDR1 and CDR2 from the germline V gene are MNHEY and SMNVEV (reference sequence). The CDR3 loop is CASSLGGEEEKLFF. The DNA of the CDR3 is TGTGCCAGCAGTCTAGGCGGGGAGGAGGAAAAACTGTTTTTT.

This clonotype was seen many times. The chain employs TRBV29-1 and TRBJ2-5, with 7 bases aligning to TRBD2. This CDR3 comprises 12 residues. Germline V lookup: CDR1 SQVTM, CDR2 ANQGSEA. The J segment lost 4 bases and the V segment lost 7 bases, leaving 6 bases of the junction unmatched. CDR3 in amino acids: CSAERGTETQYF. CDR3 coding DNA: TGCAGCGCTGAGCGGGGAACAGAGACCCAGTACTTC.

This clonotype was counted a few times. This chain connects TRBV6-1 to TRBJ1-2; D ambiguous. Germline CDR1 is MNHNS and CDR2 is SASEGT. The CDR3 extends over 14 amino acids. Trimming left V 2 bases short and J 6 bases short, with 13 bases between. The chain's CDR3 is CASSETVSPHGYTF. In DNA form, the CDR3 reads TGTGCCAGCAGTGAAACGGTCTCGCCCCATGGCTACACCTTC.

This clonotype was counted a single time. The rearrangement links TRBV6-4 to TRBJ1-2, with 8 bases aligning to TRBD1. The germline V gene encodes CDR1 MRHNA and CDR2 SNTAGT. Germline trimming cut 4 bases from V and 4 bases from J; bases unmatched to any gene: 8. The CDR3 runs 15 residues. The CDR3 nucleotides are TGTGCCAGCAGTGCCACAGGGGGTCGGAGCTATGGCTACACCTTC. Its translation is CASSATGGRSYGYTF.

The V call is TRBV7-2, the J call TRBJ2-3; either TRBD1 or TRBD2 may supply D (5 bases each). Germline V gives CDR1 SGHTA, CDR2 FQGNSA. Trimming removed 5 bases from V and 6 bases from J, with 15 bases in between. This CDR3 region has 14 residues. Here the CDR3 reads CASSGPNEGDTQYF. The CDR3 nucleotides read TGTGCCAGCAGCGGGCCCAACGAGGGGGATACGCAGTATTTT.

CDR3 DNA: TGTGCCAGCAGCTACAGGGGGAACGCCTACGAGCAGTACTTC. The encoded protein is CASSYRGNAYEQYF. The rearrangement uses TRBV6-2 or TRBV6-3 and TRBJ2-7; 8 nucleotides agree with TRBD1. V lost 6 bases to trimming and J lost 2 bases; unmatched junction nucleotides: 6. Germline CDR1 and CDR2: MNHEY and SVGEGT. This CDR3 is built from 14 residues.

The count of this clonotype is one. A much larger clone lies one base from this, so it may be a read error. This sequence joins TRBV29-1 and TRBJ2-1; 8 bases fit TRBD1. The CDR3 consists of 13 residues. Per the germline V gene, CDR1 is SQVTM and CDR2 is ANQGSEA. V lost 4 bases and J lost 9; bases outside the gene matches: 8. CDR3 loop: CSVVGQVALEQFF. In DNA, the CDR3 is TGCAGCGTTGTGGGACAGGTGGCGCTTGAGCAGTTCTTC.

To note about this clonotype: This may be a read error: a much more frequent sequence differs by one nucleotide. The chain couples TRBV6-2 or TRBV6-3 to TRBJ1-2; 7 bases match TRBD1. CDR1 and CDR2 from the germline V gene are MNHEY and SVGEGT. The CDR3 has 14 amino acids. In DNA, the CDR3 is TGTACCAGCAGCCCCGGGACAGTTCTTTATGGCTACACCTTC. As protein: CTSSPGTVLYGYTF.

The CDR3 loop is CASSQVGSSYNEQFF. The CDR3 DNA reads as TGTGCCAGCTCACAGGTGGGGTCCTCGTACAATGAGCAGTTCTTC. The chain carries TRBV18 and TRBJ2-1; D remains unclear. CDR1 is KGHSH and CDR2 is LQKENI in the germline V gene. The CDR3 extends over 15 amino acids. V gave up 4 bases and J gave up 4 bases, with 14 bases separating them.

This clonotype showed up just once. V and J are TRBV5-1 and TRBJ2-2, with D perhaps matching TRBD1 or TRBD2 (5 bases each). There are 17 residues in the CDR3. Per the germline V gene, CDR1 is SGHRS and CDR2 is YFSETQ. V was shortened by 4 bases and J by 3 bases, with 19 bases between the two germline ends. CDR3 nucleotide sequence: TGCGCCAGCAGCCCCTCCCCGACACGGGGCCACACCGGGGAGCTGTTTTTT. Its protein is CASSPSPTRGHTGELFF.

The chain has TRBV6-2 or TRBV6-3 and TRBJ2-1, with 12 bases that match TRBD2. The CDR3 runs 15 residues. Germline-derived CDR1 and CDR2 are MNHEY and SVGEGT. The V segment lost 5 bases and the J segment 7 bases; nucleotides outside the gene matches: 6. CDR3 nucleotide sequence: TGTGCCAGCAGTGGCAGACTAGCGGGGGTAAATGAGCAGTTCTTC. Residues: CASSGRLAGVNEQFF.

In DNA, the CDR3 is TGTGCCAGCAGCTTGGACAGGACTAGCGGGAGGCCGGGGTACGATGAGCAGTTCTTC. It encodes CASSLDRTSGRPGYDEQFF. The chain is built from TRBV7-9 and TRBJ2-1; 14 bases fit TRBD2. The CDR3 has 19 amino acids. After removal of 3 bases from V and 8 bases from J, the junction contained 15 bases not matched to a gene. The germline V gene has CDR1 SEHNR and CDR2 FQNEAQ (reference sequence).

This sequence joins TRBV10-3 and TRBJ2-1, with TRBD2 matching 7 bases. This CDR3 has 13 amino acids. Unmatched junction bases numbered 2, after V lost 4 bases and J lost 5 bases. Per germline, CDR1 ENHRY and CDR2 SYGVKD. In DNA form, the CDR3 reads TGTGCCATCAGTGTAGGACTAGACAATGAGCAGTTCTTC. Amino acid sequence: CAISVGLDNEQFF.